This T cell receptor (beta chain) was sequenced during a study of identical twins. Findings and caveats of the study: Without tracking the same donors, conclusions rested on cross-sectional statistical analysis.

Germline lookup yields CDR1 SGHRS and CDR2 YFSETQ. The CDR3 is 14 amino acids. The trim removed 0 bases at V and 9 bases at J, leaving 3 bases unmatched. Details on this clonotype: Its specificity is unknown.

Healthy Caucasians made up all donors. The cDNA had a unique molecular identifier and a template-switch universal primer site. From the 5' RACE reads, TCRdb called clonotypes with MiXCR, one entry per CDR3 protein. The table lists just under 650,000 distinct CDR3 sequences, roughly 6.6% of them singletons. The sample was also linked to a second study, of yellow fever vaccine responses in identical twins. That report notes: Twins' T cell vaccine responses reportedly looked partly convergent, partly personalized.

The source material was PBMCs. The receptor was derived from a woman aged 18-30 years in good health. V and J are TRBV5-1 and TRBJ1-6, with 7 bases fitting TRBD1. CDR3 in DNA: TGCGCCAGCAGCTTGGAAGGGGGCACTTCACCCCTCCACTTT. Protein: CASSLEGGTSPLHF.